The subject of this entry is one T cell receptor (beta chain). With 3 bases clipped from V and 4 bases from J, the junction kept 15 bases outside the gene matches. The CDR3 runs 18 residues. Germline V gene sequence: CDR1 KGHSH, CDR2 LQKENI. The study sequenced TCR beta in blood CD8+ and CD4+ T cells. These data come from a study of CD8 T cells in Susac syndrome. With random hexamers, roughly 0.45 to 1 ug RNA was reverse transcribed. TCRdb analysed the immunoSEQ multiplex PCR reads with MiXCR anew, one entry per CDR3 protein. The table has about 180,000 distinct CDR3 sequences, around 93% seen once. Sequenced: CD4+ T cells from PBMCs. The genes are TRBV18 and TRBJ1-2; 9 bases line up with TRBD1. The TCR originated in a human donor with multiple sclerosis. CDR3 nucleotides: TGTGCCAGCTCACCGGGGGTGTCTGGGACAGGGATCTTCTATGGCTACACCTTC. This gives the protein CASSPGVSGTGIFYGYTF. Variable domain in full (rest from reference TRBV18 and TRBJ1-2): NAGVMQNPRHLVRRRGQEARLRCSPMKGHSHVYWYRQLPEEGLKFMVYLQKENIIDESGMPKERFSAEFPKEGPSILRIQQVVRGDSAAYFCASSPGVSGTGIFYGYTFGSGTRLTVV.